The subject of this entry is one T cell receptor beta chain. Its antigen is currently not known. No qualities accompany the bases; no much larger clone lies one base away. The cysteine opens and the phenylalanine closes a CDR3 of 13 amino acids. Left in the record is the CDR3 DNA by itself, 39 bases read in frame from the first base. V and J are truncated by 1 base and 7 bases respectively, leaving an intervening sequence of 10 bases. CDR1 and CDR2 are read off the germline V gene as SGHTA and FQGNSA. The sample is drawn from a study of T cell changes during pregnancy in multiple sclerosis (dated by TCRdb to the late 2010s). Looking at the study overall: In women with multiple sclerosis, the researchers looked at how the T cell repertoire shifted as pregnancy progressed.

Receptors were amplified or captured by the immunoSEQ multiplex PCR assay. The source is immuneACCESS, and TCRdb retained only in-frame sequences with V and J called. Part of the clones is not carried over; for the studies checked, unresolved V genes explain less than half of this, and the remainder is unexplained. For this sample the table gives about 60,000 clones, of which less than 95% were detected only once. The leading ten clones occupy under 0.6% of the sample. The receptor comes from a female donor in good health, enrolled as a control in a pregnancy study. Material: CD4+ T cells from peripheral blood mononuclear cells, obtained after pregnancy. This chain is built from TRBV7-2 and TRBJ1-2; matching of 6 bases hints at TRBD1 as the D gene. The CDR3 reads CASSLVRGGGYTF. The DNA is TGTGCCAGCAGCTTAGTACGAGGGGGTGGCTACACCTTC.